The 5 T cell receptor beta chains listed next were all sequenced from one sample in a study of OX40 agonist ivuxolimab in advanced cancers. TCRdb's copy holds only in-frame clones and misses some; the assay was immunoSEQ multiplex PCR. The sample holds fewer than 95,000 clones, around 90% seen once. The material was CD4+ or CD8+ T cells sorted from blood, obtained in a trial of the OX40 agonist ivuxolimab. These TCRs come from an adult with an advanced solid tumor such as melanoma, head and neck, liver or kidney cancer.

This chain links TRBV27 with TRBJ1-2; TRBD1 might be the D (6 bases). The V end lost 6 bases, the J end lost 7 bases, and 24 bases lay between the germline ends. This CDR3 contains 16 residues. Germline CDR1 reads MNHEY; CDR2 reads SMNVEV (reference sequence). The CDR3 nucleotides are TGTGCCAGCAGGGAGACCAGACAGGTCGTACCCTGTGGCTACACCTTC. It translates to CASRETRQVVPCGYTF.

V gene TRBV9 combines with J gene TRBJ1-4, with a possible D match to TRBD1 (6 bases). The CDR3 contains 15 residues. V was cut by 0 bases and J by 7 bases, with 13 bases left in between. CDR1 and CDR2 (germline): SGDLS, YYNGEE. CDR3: CASSVGGRGGEKLFF. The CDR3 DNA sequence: TGTGCCAGCAGCGTAGGGGGCAGGGGCGGTGAAAAACTGTTTTTT.

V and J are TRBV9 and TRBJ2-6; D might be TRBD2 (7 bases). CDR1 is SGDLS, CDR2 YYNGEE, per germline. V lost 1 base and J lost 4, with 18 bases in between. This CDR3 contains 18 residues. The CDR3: CASSVTIRGAEGANVLTF. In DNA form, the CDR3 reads TGTGCCAGCAGCGTAACTATTCGGGGGGCGGAAGGGGCCAACGTCCTGACTTTC.

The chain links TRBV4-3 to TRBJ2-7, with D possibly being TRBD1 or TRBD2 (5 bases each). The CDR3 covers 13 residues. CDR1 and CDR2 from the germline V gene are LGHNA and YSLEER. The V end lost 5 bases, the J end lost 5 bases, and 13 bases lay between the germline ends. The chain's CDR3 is CASSSGPRDEQYF. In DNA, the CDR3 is TGCGCCAGCAGCTCGGGACCGAGGGACGAGCAGTACTTC.

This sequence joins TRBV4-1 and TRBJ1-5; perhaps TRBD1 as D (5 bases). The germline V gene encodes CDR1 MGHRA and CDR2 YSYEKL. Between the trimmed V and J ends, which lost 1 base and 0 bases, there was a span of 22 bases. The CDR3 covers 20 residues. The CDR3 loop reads CASSQARGADVGYSNQPQHF. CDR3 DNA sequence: TGCGCCAGCAGCCAAGCCAGAGGGGCGGACGTAGGATATAGCAATCAGCCCCAGCATTTT.